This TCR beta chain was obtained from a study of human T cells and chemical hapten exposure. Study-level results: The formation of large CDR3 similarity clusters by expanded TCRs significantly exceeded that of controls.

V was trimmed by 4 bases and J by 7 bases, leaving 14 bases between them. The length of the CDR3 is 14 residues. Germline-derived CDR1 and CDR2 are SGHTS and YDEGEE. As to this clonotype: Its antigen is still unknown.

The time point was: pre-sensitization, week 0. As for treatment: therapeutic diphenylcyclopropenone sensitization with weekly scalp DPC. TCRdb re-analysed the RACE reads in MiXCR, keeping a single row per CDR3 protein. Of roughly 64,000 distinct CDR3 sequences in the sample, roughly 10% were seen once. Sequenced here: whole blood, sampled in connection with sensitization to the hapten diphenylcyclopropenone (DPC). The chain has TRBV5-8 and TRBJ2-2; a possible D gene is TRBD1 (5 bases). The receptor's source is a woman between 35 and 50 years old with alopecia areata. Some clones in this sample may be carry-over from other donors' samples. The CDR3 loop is CASSAQGGVGELFF. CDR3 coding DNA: TGTGCCAGCAGCGCCCAGGGTGGCGTCGGGGAGCTGTTTTTT.